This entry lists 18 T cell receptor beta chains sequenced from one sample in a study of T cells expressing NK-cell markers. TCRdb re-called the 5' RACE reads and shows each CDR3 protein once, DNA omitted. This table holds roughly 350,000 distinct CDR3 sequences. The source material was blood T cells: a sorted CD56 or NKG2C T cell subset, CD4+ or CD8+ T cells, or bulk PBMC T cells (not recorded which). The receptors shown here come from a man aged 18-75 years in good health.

CDR3 sequence reads: CSAGVTDTQYF. This chain joins TRBV20-1 and TRBJ2-3; the D gene TCRdb calls, TRBD2, cannot be checked with no DNA. The CDR3 extends over 11 amino acids. Germline loops: CDR1 DFQATT, CDR2 SNEGSKA (reference sequence).

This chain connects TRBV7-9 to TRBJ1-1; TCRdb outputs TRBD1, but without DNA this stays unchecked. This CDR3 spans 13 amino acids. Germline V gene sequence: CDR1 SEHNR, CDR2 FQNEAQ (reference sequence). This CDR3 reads CASGRGAGTEAFF.

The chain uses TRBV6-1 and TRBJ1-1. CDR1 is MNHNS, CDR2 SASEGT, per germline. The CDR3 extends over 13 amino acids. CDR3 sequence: CASRRGFWAEAFF.

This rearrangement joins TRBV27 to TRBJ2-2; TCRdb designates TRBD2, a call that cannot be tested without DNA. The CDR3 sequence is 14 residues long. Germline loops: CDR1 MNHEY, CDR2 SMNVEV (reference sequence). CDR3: CASRRQTSSGELFF.

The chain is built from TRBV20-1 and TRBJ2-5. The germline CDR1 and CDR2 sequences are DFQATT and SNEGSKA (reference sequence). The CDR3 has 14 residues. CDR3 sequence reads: CSARGGSVRETQYF.

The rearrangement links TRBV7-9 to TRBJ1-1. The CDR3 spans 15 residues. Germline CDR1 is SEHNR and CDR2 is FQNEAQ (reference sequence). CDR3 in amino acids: CASSRGGIGNTEAFF.

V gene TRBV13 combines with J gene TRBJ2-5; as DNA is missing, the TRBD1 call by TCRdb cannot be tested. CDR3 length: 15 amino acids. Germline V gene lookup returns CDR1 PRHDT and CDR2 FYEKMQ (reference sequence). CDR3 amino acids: CASSSNQGTGETQYF.

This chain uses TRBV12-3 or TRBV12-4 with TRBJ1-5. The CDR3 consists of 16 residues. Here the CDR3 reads CASSLALNKGGQPQHF.

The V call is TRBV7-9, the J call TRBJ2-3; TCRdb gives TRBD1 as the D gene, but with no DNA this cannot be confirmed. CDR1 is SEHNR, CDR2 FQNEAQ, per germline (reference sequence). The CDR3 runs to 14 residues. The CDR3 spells CASSRIRDTDTQYF.

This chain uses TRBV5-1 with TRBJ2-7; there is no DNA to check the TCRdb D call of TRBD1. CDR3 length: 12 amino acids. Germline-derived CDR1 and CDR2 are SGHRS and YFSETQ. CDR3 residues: CASSGGAWEQYF.

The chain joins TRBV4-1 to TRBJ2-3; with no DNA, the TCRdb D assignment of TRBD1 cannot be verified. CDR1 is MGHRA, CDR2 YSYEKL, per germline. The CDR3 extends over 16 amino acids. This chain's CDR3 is CASSQSAGVATDTQYF.

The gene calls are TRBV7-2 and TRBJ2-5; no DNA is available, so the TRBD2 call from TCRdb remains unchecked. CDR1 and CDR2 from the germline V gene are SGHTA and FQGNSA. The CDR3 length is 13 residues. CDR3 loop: CASSPIGGETQYF.

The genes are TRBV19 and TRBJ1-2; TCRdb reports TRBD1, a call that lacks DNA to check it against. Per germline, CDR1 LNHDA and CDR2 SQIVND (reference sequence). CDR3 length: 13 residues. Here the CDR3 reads CASNLQGRDGYTF.

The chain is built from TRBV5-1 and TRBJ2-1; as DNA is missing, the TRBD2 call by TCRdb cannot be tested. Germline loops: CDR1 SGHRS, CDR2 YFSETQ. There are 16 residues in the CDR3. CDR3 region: CASSLEIQRGGNEQFF.

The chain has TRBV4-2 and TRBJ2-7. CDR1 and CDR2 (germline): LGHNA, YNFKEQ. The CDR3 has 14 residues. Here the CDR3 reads CASSPDTVTYEQYF.

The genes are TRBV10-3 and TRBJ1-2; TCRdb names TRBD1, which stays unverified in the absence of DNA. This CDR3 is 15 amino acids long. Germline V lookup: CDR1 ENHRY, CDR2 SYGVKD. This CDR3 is CAISFRDRIDYGYTF.

The CDR3 sequence: CASSPGQAVGELFF. The chain couples TRBV7-7 to TRBJ2-2; the D call from TCRdb, TRBD1, cannot be confirmed without DNA. CDR3 length equals 14 residues. Germline lookup yields CDR1 SSHAT and CDR2 FNYEAQ (reference sequence).

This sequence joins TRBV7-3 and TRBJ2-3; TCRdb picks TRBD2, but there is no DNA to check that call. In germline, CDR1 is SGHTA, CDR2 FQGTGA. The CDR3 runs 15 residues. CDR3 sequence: CASSSLAGGRDTQYF.